This record concerns one T cell receptor beta chain sequence. Its antigen remains unknown. This CDR3 region has 14 residues. Germline CDR1 and CDR2: SEHNR and FQNEAQ (reference sequence). CD45RO-CCR7+CD27+CD95- characterized naive CD8+ T cells. The TRB libraries of cDNA were built by UMI-labeled 5' RACE. TCRdb reprocessed the 5' RACE reads, with one entry per CDR3 protein and no DNA. The sample totals more than 65,000 distinct CDR3 sequences. This sample is drawn from a study of CXCR3-negative and CXCR3-positive naive CD8 T cells. Study results and limitations: Diversity proved comparably high across both naive subsets and much lower in memory CD8+ cells. Expression of CXCR3 was partially reduced after cryopreservation, and fresh PBMCs were used in most assays. Naive CXCR3-negative and CXCR3-positive cells had similar TRBV-TRBJ usage; memory differed.

Specimen: naive CXCR3- CD8+ T cells from blood. Documented subset: CD45RO-CCR7+CD27+CD95- naive CD8+ T cells lacking CXCR3 (TNR3-). The TCR originated in a human donor in good health. Some clones in this sample may be carry-over from other donors' samples. This chain uses TRBV7-9 with TRBJ1-2; the TRBD1 assignment by TCRdb is unverifiable without DNA. The chain's CDR3 is CASSSRQGMYGYTF.